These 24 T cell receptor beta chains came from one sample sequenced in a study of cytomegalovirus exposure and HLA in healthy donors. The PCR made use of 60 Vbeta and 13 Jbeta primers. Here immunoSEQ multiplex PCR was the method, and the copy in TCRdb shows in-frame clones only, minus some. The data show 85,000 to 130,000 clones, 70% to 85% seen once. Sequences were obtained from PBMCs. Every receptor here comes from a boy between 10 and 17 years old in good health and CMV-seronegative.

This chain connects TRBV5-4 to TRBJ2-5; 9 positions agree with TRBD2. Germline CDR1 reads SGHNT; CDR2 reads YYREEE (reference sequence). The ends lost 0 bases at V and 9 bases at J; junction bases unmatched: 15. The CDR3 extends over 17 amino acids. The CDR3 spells CASSLDLRTSATQAQYF. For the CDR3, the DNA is TGTGCCAGCAGCTTGGATCTAAGGACTAGCGCCACCCAGGCCCAGTACTTC.

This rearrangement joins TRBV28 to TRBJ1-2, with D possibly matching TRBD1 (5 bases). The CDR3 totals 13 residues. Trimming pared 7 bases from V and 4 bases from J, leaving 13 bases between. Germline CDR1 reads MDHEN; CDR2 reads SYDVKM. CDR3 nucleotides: TGTGCCAGCATTCGGACACTTTCCTATGGCTACACCTTC. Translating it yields CASIRTLSYGYTF.

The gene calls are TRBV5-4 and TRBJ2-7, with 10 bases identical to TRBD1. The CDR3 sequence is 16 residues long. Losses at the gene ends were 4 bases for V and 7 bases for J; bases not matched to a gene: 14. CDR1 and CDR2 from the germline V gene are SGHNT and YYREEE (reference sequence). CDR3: CASSPGGGQGSWEQYF. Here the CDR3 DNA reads TGTGCCAGCAGCCCTGGAGGGGGACAGGGGTCGTGGGAGCAGTACTTC.

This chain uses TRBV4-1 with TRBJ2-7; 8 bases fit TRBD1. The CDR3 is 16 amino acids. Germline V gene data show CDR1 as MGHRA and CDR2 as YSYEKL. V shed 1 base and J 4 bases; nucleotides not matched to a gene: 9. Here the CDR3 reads CASSQGPTGGLYEQYF. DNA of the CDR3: TGCGCCAGCAGCCAAGGGCCCACAGGGGGGTTGTACGAGCAGTACTTC.

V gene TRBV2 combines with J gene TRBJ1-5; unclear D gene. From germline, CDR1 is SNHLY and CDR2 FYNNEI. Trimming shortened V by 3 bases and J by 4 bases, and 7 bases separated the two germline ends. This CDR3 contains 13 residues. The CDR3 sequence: CASSEYSNQPQHF. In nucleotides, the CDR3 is TGTGCCAGCAGTGAGTATAGTAATCAGCCCCAGCATTTT.

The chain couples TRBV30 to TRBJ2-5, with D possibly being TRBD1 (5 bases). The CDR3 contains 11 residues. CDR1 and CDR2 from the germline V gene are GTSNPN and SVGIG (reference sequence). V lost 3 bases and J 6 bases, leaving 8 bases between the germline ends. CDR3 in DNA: TGTGCCTGGAGGGTGGGGCAGACCCAGTACTTC. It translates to CAWRVGQTQYF. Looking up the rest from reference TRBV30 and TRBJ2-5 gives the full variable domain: SQTIHQWPATLVQPVGSPLSLECTVEGTSNPNLYWYRQAAGRGLQLLFYSVGIGQISSEVPQNLSASRPQDRQFILSSKKLLLSDSGFYLCAWRVGQTQYFGPGTRLLVL.

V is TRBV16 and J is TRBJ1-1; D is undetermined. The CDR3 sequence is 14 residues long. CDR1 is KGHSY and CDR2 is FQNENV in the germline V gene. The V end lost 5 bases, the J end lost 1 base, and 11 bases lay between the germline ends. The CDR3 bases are TGTGCCAGCAGCTTCATCCGGGAGAACACTGAAGCTTTCTTT. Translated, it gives CASSFIRENTEAFF.

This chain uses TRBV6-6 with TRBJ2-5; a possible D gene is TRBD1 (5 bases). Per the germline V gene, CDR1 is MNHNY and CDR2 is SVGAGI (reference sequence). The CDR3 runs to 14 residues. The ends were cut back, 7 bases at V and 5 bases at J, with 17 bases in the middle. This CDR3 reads CASIYRPQGETQYF. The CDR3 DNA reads TGTGCCAGCATATACAGGCCCCAGGGCGAGACCCAGTACTTC.

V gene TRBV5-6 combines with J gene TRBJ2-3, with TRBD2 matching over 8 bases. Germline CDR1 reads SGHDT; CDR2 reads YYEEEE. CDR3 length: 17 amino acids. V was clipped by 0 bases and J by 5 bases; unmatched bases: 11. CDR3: CASSLVLKAGEGDTQYF. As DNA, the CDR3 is TGTGCCAGCAGCTTGGTTCTCAAAGCGGGAGAGGGAGATACGCAGTATTTT.

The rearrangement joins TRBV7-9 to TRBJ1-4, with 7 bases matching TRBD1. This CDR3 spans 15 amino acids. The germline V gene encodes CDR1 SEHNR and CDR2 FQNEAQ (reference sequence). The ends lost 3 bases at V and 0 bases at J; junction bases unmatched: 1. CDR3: CASSFGTATNEKLFF. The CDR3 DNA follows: TGTGCCAGCAGCTTCGGGACAGCAACTAATGAAAAACTGTTTTTT.

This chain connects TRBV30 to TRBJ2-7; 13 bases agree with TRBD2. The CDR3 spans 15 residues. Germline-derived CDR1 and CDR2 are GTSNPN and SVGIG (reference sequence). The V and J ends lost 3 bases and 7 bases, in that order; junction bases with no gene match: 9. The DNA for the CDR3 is TGTGCCTGGAGGGGGCAACTAGCGGGAGGGAATGAGCAGTACTTC. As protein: CAWRGQLAGGNEQYF.

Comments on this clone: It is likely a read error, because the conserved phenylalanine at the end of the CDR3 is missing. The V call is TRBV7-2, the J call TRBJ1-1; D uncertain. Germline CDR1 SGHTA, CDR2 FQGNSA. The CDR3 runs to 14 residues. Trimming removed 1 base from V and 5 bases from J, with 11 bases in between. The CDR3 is CASSLGPRGTEAFV. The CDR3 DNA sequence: TGTGCCAGCAGCTTAGGTCCCCGGGGAACTGAAGCTTTCGTT.

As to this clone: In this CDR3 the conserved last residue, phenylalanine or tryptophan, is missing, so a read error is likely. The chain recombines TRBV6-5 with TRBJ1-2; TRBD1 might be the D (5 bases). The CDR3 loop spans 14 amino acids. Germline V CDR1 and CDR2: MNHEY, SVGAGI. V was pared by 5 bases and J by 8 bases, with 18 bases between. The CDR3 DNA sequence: TGTGCCAGCAGTCGAGATAAACAGGATCCCGGCTACACCGTC. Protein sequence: CASSRDKQDPGYTV.

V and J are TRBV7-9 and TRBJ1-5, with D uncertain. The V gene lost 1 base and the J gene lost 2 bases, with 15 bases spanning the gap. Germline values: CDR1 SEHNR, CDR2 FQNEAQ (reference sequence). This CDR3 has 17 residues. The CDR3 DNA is TGTGCCAGCAGCTTAGGGGAGGGAGATGGCGGCAATCAGCCCCAGCATTTT. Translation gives CASSLGEGDGGNQPQHF.

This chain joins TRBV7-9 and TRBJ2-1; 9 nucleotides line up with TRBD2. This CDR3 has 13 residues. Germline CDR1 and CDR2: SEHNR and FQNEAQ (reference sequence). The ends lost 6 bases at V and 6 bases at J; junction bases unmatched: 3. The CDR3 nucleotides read TGTGCCAGCAGACTAGCGGGTAGCAATGAGCAGTTCTTC. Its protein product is CASRLAGSNEQFF.

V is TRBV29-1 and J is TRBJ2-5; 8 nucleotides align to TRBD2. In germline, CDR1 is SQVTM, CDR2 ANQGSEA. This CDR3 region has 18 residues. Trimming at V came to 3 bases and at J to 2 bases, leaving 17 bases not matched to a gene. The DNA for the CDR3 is TGCAGCGTTGATGTGGGCGGGGGGCGAATGGCCCAACAAGAGACCCAGTACTTC. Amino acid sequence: CSVDVGGGRMAQQETQYF.

The CDR3 sequence: CAISSGTSETQYF. DNA of the CDR3: TGTGCCATCAGCTCCGGGACATCGGAGACCCAGTACTTC. The chain combines TRBV6-1 with TRBJ2-5; D might be TRBD1 (6 bases). Germline values: CDR1 MNHNS, CDR2 SASEGT. The length of the CDR3 is 13 residues. V lost 10 bases to trimming and J lost 5 bases, with 17 bases between them.

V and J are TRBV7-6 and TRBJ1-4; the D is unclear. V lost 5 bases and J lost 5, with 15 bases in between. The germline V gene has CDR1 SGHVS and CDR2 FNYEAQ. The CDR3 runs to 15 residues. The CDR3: CASSRGPGLNEKLFF. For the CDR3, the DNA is TGTGCCAGCAGCCGAGGACCGGGATTAAATGAAAAACTGTTTTTT.

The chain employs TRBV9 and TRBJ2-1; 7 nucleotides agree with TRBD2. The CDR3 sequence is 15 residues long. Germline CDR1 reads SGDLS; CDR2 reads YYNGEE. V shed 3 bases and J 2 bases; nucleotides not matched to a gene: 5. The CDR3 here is CASSAQLAAYNEQFF. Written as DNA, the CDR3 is TGTGCCAGCAGCGCCCAGCTAGCGGCCTACAATGAGCAGTTCTTC.

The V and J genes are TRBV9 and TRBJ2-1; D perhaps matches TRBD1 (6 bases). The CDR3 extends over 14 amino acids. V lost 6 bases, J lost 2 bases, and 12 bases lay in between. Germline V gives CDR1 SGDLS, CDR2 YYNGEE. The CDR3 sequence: CASNRGGPYNEQFF. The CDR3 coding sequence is TGTGCCAGCAACCGAGGGGGACCCTACAATGAGCAGTTCTTC.

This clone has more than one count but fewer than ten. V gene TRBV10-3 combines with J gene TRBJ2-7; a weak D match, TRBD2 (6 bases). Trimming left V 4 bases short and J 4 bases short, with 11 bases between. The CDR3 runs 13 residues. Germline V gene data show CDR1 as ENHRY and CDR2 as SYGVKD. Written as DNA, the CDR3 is TGTGCCATCAGTGGAGCGGCGGGATACGAGCAGTACTTC. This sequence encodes CAISGAAGYEQYF.

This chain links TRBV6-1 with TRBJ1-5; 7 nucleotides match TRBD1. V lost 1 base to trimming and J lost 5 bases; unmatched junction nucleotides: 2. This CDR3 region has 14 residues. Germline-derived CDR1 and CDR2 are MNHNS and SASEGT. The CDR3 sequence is CASSEGQGDQPQHF. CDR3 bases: TGTGCCAGCAGTGAAGGACAGGGAGATCAGCCCCAGCATTTT.

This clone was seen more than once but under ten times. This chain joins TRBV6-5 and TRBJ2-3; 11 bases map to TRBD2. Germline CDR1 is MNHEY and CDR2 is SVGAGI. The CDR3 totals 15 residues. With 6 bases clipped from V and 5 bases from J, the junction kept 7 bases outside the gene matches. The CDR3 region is CASSQLAGVEDTQYF. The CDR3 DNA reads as TGTGCCAGCAGCCAACTAGCGGGAGTGGAAGATACGCAGTATTTT.

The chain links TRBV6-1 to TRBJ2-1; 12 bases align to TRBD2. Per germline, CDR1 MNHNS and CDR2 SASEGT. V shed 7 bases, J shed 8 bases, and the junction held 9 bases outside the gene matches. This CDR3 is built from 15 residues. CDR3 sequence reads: CASTGLAGSRDEQFF. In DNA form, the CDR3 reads TGTGCCAGCACCGGACTAGCGGGATCCAGGGATGAGCAGTTCTTC.